Reported below is one T cell receptor (beta chain). Its matching antigen is unknown. This sample was taken from a study of CD8+CD57+ T cells in acquired aplastic anemia. As for the study in general: Sorted CD4+ and CD8+ cells yielded DNA averaging around 3.2 ug. Healthy donors had, on average, around 11 million reads for their CD4+ cells. Overall study findings and caveats: No significant difference in CD8+ Simpson's diversity was found between patients and controls. Patients and controls shared 25 to 30 CD8+ CDR3 sequences, which appeared highly expressed in patients and within their immunodominant clones.

The use of genomic DNA as template underpinned the TCR beta VDJ and CDR3 profiling. MiXCR was run by TCRdb on the reads, yielding one entry per CDR3 protein. The sample lists fewer than 250,000 distinct CDR3 sequences, roughly half seen once, with about 16% in the top ten. The TCR was taken from a human donor in good health, serving as a control. Sequencing was performed on sorted CD4+, CD8+, or CD8+CD57+ T cells (not recorded which) from PBMCs.

The CDR3 DNA sequence: TGCGCCAGCAGTGAGTCAGGCGGGGACCGCCTCCAGTACTTC. The encoded protein is CASSESGGDRLQYF. The chain has TRBV10-1 and TRBJ2-7; D possibly corresponds to TRBD2 (6 bases). Germline V gene sequence: CDR1 WNHNN, CDR2 SYGVQD (reference sequence). The ends were cut back, 0 bases at V and 10 bases at J, with 16 bases in the middle. This CDR3 comprises 14 residues.